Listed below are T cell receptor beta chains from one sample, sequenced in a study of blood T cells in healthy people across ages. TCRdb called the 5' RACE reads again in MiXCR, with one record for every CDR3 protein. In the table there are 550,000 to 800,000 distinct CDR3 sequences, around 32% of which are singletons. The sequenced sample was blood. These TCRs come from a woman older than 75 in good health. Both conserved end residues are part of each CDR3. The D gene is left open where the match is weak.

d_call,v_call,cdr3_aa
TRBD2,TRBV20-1,CSALTSGGAVPKQFF
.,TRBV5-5,CASSLWQKMNTEAFF
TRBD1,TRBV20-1,CSAGTGQGETQYF
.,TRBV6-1,CASMRAFEQYF
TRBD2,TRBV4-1,CASSQDSGTSGVLYNEQFF
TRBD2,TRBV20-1,CSAKLAGRGDEQFF
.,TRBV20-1,CSARDWLIWTEAFF
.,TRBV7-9,CAGSFSYNEQFF
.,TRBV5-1,CASSLAPTNEKRFF
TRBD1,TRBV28,CASNTGAGSYGYTF
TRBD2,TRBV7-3,CASSILRGGSNEQFF
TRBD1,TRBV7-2,CASSSRQGVDGYTF
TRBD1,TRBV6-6,CASIQSGTGVGLVDNEQFF
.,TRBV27,CASSFGPAMNTEAFF
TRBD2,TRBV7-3,CASSFGLAPDTQYF
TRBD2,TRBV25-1,CASSQTGGVRNEQYF